Below, one TCR beta chain is given with its context. This clonotype was picked up many times. Its antigen is currently not known. Base qualities are not recorded, but no much larger clone differs from it by a single base. These data originate in a study of T-cell reconstitution after alpha-beta-depleted transplantation in children (dated by TCRdb to about 2016). Concerning the study at large: Using TCR repertoire profiling, the study followed T-cell immune reconstitution in a quantitative way in children after TCRalphabeta/CD19-depleted allogeneic hematopoietic cell transplantation. General study outcomes and caveats: In some patients, the high TCRbeta diversity seen at day 60 was put down to recipient T cells and intrathymic progenitors that had survived conditioning. The apparently early alphabetaT-cell count recovery about two months after transplant was reportedly dependent on only several hundred rapidly expanded clones derived from non-depleted graft cells. The frequencies of hyperexpanded clones fell over the following months, and after one year, T-cell counts and TCRbeta diversity were mostly attributed to newly produced T cells.

In light of the paper, this sample's treatment or condition label describes: allogeneic hematopoietic cell transplantation with graft depleted of TCRalphabeta T cells and CD19 B cells. Transplant recipients were children who received TCRalphabeta/CD19-depleted allogeneic hematopoietic cell grafts. Library method: PCR. Reads for this sample came from an Illumina HiSeq 2500. TCR library preparation used molecular barcoding, with unique molecular identifiers applied to normalize quantification of the TCRbeta repertoire. The public reads were reanalyzed by TCRdb: fastp trimming at Q25, MiXCR alignment, in-frame beta chains only. Each entry merges the rows of one CDR3 protein and shows their most common DNA and genes. The sample table holds about 7,200 distinct CDR3 sequences, of which around 5% were seen once. Together, the top ten hold approximately 25% of the sample. Sequenced material: PBMCs, mostly from graft donor cells, taken 180 days after TCRalphabeta/CD19-depleted stem cell transplant. The sequence came from a child less than two years old who had a stem cell transplant for acute myeloid leukemia, so the T cells may come from the graft donor.

The CDR3 reads as follows: CASNEGGGTDTQYF. Here is the DNA: TGCGCCAGCAACGAAGGCGGGGGCACAGATACGCAGTATTTT. The rearranged chain carries TRBV5-1 and TRBJ2-3, and the D gene may be TRBD2, 6 bases matching. Taken from the germline V gene, the CDR1 and CDR2 loops are SGHRS and YFSETQ. Measured from the cysteine to the phenylalanine, the CDR3 is 14 residues long. CDR3 DNA only is kept here, 42 bases in frame from base 1. The germline ends are 12 bases apart after V is trimmed by 6 bases and J by 1 base.